Shown below are 4 T cell receptor beta chains from a single sample sequenced in a study of regulatory T cells in long-lasting Graves disease. Time point reported: newly diagnosed GD, antithyroid drugs for less than 3 months. RNA extracted from PBMCs served as the sequencing template. Combining iRepertoire HTBI primers with Arm-PCR of CDR3 regions, the authors built TCR beta libraries. TCRdb itself ran the multiplex PCR reads through MiXCR, one entry per CDR3 protein. This table has 560,000 or so distinct CDR3 sequences, 15% to 20% appearing once. This sample was also put to use in a study of T cells in Graves' hyperthyroidism and ophthalmopathy.

Sequences were derived from peripheral blood mononuclear cells (PBMCs), sampled at new diagnosis, from a patient treated with antithyroid drugs. The receptor set was obtained from a man between 18 and 29 years old with Graves disease.

This sequence joins TRBV19 and TRBJ1-2, with D uncertain. Per germline, CDR1 LNHDA and CDR2 SQIVND (reference sequence). The V end lost 7 bases, the J end lost 3 bases, and 15 bases lay between the germline ends. This CDR3 spans 14 amino acids. The CDR3 reads CASKDAARYYGYTF. The CDR3 nucleotides are TGTGCCAGTAAGGACGCGGCCAGGTACTATGGCTACACCTTC.

This clonotype has a count of ten or more. The rearrangement links TRBV28 to TRBJ1-5, with TRBD1 identical over 10 bases. The CDR3 runs to 14 residues. Germline V lookup: CDR1 MDHEN, CDR2 SYDVKM. V lost 5 bases, J lost 6 bases, and 4 bases stayed unmatched. The CDR3 DNA reads TGTGCCAGCAGTGAAGGGACAGGGGCTCAGCCCCAGCATTTT. It specifies CASSEGTGAQPQHF. Full variable domain (missing parts from reference TRBV28 and TRBJ1-5): DVKVTQSSRYLVKRTGEKVFLECVQDMDHENMFWYRQDPGLGLRLIYFSYDVKMKEKGDIPEGYSVSREKKERFSLILESASTNQTSMYLCASSEGTGAQPQHFGDGTRLSIL.

The chain recombines TRBV20-1 with TRBJ2-7; D gene unclear. Germline loops: CDR1 DFQATT, CDR2 SNEGSKA (reference sequence). The CDR3 runs 12 residues. The CDR3 DNA follows: TGCAATGCCTTGGGTCTTTCCTACGAGCAGTACTTC. This gives the protein CNALGLSYEQYF.

The V and J genes are TRBV7-3 and TRBJ2-7; no reliable D call. Germline CDR1 is SGHTA and CDR2 is FQGTGA. This CDR3 contains 12 residues. V lost 6 bases and J 7 bases, leaving 13 bases between the germline ends. The CDR3 loop is CASSRPPREQYF. The CDR3 DNA is TGTGCCAGCAGTCGACCCCCGCGGGAGCAGTACTTC.